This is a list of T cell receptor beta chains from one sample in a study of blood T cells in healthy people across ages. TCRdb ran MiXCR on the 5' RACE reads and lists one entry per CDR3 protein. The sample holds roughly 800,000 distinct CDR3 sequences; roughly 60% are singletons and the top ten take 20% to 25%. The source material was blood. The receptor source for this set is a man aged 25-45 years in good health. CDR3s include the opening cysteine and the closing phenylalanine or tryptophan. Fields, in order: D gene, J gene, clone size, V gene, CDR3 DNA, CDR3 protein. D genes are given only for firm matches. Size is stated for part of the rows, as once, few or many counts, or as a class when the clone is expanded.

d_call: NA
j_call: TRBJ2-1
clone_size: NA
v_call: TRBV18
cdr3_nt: TGTGCCAGCTCACCCAACGACAACTCCTACAATGAGCAGTTCTTC
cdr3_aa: CASSPNDNSYNEQFF

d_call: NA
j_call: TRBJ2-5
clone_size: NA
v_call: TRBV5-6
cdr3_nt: TGTGCCAGCAGCTTGGCAGGAACCGTCGAGACCCAGTACTTC
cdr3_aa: CASSLAGTVETQYF

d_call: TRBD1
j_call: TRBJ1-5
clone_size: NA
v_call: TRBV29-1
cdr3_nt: TGCAGCGCCAGGGACAGGGACCAGCCCCAGCATTTT
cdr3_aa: CSARDRDQPQHF

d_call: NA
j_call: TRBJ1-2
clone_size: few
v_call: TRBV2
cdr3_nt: TGTGCCAGCAGTGAATCGGGGGGATGGTACGGCTACACCTTC
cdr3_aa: CASSESGGWYGYTF

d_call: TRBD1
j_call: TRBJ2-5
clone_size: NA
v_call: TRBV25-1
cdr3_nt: TGTGCCACTACAGGGGGTGGCCAAGAGACCCAGTACTTC
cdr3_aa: CATTGGGQETQYF

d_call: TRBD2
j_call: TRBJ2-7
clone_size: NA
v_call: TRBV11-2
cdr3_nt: TGTGCCAGCAGGCCCAGCGGGGCAGGCTCCTACAATGAGCAGTACTTC
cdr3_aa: CASRPSGAGSYNEQYF

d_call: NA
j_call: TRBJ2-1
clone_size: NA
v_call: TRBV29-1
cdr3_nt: TGCAGCGTTGAATCAACGGCAGGCAAACAGTTCTTC
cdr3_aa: CSVESTAGKQFF

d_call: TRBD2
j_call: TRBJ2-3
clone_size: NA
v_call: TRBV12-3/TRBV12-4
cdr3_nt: TGTGCCAGCAGTTGCGGGGGGGGCGCAGATGCGCAGTATTTT
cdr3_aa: CASSCGGGADAQYF

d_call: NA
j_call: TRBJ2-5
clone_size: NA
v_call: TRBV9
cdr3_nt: TGTGCCAGCAGCGGAGATCTGGGTGAGACCCAGTACTTC
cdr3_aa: CASSGDLGETQYF

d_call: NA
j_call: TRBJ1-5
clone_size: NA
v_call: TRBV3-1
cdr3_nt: TGTGCCAGCAGCCAAGATCTACAGGCGACCCAGCCCCAGCATTTT
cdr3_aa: CASSQDLQATQPQHF

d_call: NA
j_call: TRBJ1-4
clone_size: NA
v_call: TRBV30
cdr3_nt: TGTGCCTGCCAAAAACGGCTGCCTAATGAAAAACTGTTTTTT
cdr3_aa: CACQKRLPNEKLFF

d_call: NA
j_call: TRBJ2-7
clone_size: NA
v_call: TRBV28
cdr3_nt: TGTGCCAGCAGAGGGAAAAACTCCTACGAGCAGTACTTC
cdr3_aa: CASRGKNSYEQYF

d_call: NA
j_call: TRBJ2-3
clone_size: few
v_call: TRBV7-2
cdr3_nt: TGTGCCAGCAGCTTCTCCAGTGACACAGATACGCAGTATTTT
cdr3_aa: CASSFSSDTDTQYF

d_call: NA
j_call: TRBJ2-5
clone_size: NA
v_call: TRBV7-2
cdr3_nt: TGTGCCAGCAGCTTATTGGGCGGGGGCAGTAAAGAGACCCAGTACTTC
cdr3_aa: CASSLLGGGSKETQYF

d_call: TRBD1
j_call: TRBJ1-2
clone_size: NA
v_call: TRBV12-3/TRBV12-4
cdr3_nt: TGTGCCAGCAGCCCAGGGGGCAGGTACTATGGCTACACCTTC
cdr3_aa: CASSPGGRYYGYTF

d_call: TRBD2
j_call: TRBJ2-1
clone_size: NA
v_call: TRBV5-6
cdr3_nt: TGTGCCAGCATTAAAGGGGTAGCGGGAGGCTATGAGCAGTTCTTC
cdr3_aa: CASIKGVAGGYEQFF

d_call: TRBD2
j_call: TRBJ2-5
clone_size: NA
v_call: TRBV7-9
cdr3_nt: TGTGCCAGCAGCGCACCCGGGACTAGCCAAGAGACCCAGTACTTC
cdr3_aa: CASSAPGTSQETQYF

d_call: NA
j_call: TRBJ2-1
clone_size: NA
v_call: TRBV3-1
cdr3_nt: TGTGCCAGCAGCCAAGATCGGCTAGCCCACAATGAGCAGTTCTTC
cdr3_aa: CASSQDRLAHNEQFF